This T cell receptor beta chain was profiled in a study of a mutant IDH1 vaccine in newly diagnosed glioma. For the study at large: In some groups vaccination began 4-6 weeks post-radiotherapy; others received it with temozolomide. Before enrollment, the patients had been treated with radiotherapy alone, temozolomide alone, or both together. Most of them had received both.

Profiled with immunoSEQ multiplex PCR; TCRdb holds only in-frame clones, not every one. Of around 25,000 clones listed, 60% to 80% are singletons. The time point: week 11, during vaccination. What each vaccine dose contained was 300 ug of mutant IDH1 20-mer peptide, accompanied by topical imiquimod. General study points: With respect to changes in top peripheral T cell clonotypes, pseudoprogression seemed unrelated.

For this clone: What it binds is not known.

V lost 3 bases and J lost 8, with 7 bases in between. The CDR3 covers 11 residues. Per germline, CDR1 LNHDA and CDR2 SQIVND (reference sequence). The gene calls are TRBV19 and TRBJ1-1; D is ambiguous. Sequencing was performed on PBMCs, taken from a glioma patient whose treatment included an IDH1 peptide vaccine. This receptor was obtained from a woman in her late teens or twenties with glioma. The CDR3 nucleotides read TGTGCCAGTAGTATTTTCAGGGAAGCTTTCTTT. Translated: CASSIFREAFF. Full variable domain (rest looked up from reference TRBV19 and TRBJ1-1): DGGITQSPKYLFRKEGQNVTLSCEQNLNHDAMYWYRQDPGQGLRLIYYSQIVNDFQKGDIAEGYSVSREKKESFPLTVTSAQKNPTAFYLCASSIFREAFFGQGTRLTVV.